The clone carrying this T cell receptor (beta chain) has ten or more counts. The target antigen is unknown. An expansion of CD8+CD57+ cells by flow cytometry had been shown in patients chosen for sequencing. There was no therapy given to any patient before the blood sampling took place. This specimen comes from a study of CD8+CD57+ T cells in acquired aplastic anemia. Study details: The study obtained an average of about 3.4 ug of DNA from sorted CD4+ and CD8+ cells. General observations from the study: CD8+ Simpson's diversity in patients was not significantly different from that in controls.

Genomic DNA constituted the template upon which TCR beta VDJ and CDR3 profiling was performed. TCRdb recomputed calls from the reads with MiXCR, one row per CDR3 protein. Here the sample spans 400,000 to 600,000 distinct CDR3 sequences, approximately 32% being singletons. This CDR3 comprises 11 residues. V was clipped by 7 bases and J by 5 bases, with 12 bases between them. CDR1 is DFQATT and CDR2 is SNEGSKA in the germline V gene (reference sequence). The specimen sequenced was sorted CD4+, CD8+, or CD8+CD57+ T cells (not recorded which) from PBMCs. The clonotype originates from a human donor with aplastic anemia. V gene TRBV20-1 combines with J gene TRBJ2-7, with unresolved D. For the CDR3, the DNA is TGCAGTGTCATCCTTGTCGACGAGCAGTACTTC. Its translation: CSVILVDEQYF.